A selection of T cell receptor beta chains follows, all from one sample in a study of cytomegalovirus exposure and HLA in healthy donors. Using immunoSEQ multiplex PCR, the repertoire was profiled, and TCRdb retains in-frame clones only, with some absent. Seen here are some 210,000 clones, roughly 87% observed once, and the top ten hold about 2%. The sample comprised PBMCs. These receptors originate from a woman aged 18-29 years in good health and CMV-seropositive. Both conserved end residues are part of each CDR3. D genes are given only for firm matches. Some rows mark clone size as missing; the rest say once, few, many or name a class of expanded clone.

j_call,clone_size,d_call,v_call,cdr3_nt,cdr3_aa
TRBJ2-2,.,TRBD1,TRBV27,TGTGCCAGCAGTTTATCAAGTCGGGACAGGACGATCGCGAACACCGGGGAGCTGTTTTTT,CASSLSSRDRTIANTGELFF
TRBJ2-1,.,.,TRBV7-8,TGTGCCAGCAGCTTAGCAGGCGGGACCAGGTTTGAGCAGTTCTTC,CASSLAGGTRFEQFF
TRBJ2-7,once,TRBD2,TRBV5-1,TGCGCCAGCAGCTCCAATAGCGGGAGTATCGACGAGCAGTACTTC,CASSSNSGSIDEQYF
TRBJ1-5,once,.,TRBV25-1,TGTGCCAGCAGTGAAACCGCGGGGGGGAATCAGCCCCAGCATTTT,CASSETAGGNQPQHF
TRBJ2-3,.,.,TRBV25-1,TGTGCCAGCAGTCAGGGGGGCCCCGGGGCATTCCCAGATACGCAGTATTTT,CASSQGGPGAFPDTQYF
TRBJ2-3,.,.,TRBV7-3,TGTGCCAGCAGCTTCGGACAGCGCACAGATACGCAGTATTTT,CASSFGQRTDTQYF
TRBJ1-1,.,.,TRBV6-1,TGTGCCACCTCTCCAGTGCGGTTCGCTGAAGCTTTCTTT,CATSPVRFAEAFF
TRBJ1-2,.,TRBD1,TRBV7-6,TGTGCCAGCAGCTCCCGGGGACAGGGTCTTTTCTGGGATGGCTACACCTTC,CASSSRGQGLFWDGYTF
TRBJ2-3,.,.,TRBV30,TGTGCCTGGAGTCCCTCCGGACAGAGCACAGATACGCAGTATTTT,CAWSPSGQSTDTQYF
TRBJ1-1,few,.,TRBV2,TGTGCCAGCTGGGGACAATTAGGGGGAGCTTTCTTT,CASWGQLGGAFF
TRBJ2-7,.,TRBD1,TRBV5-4,TGTGCCAGCAGCTTCGGACAGGGTAGCTACGAGCAGTACTTC,CASSFGQGSYEQYF
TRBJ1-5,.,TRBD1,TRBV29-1,TGCAGCGTTGTGGAGGGGACAGTCGATCAGCCCCAGCATTTT,CSVVEGTVDQPQHF
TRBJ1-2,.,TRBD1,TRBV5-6,TGTGCCAGCAGCGGATTAGGGGGCTCTGGCTACACCTTC,CASSGLGGSGYTF
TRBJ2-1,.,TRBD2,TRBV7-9,TGTGCCAGCAGGTCGAGCGGGAGAGGCGATGAGCAGTTCTTC,CASRSSGRGDEQFF
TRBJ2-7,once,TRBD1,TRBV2,TGTGCCAGCATTAGAGACAGGGCATCCTACGAGCAGTACTTC,CASIRDRASYEQYF
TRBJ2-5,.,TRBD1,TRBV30,TGTGCCTGGAGTGTCTGGACAGGGGTTCAAGAGACCCAGTACTTC,CAWSVWTGVQETQYF
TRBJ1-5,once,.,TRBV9,TGTGCCAGCAGCGAGGGACAACTCCCGGGCCAGCCCCAGCATTTT,CASSEGQLPGQPQHF
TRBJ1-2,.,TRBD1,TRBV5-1,TGCGCCAGCAGCCAAAGGGCAGGGTTCACAGGGGGTGGCTACACCTTC,CASSQRAGFTGGGYTF
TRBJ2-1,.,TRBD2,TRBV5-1,TGCGCCAGCAGCTTGAAGGCCGTCAGGACTAGTGATGAGCAGTTCTTC,CASSLKAVRTSDEQFF
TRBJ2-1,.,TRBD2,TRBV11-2,TGTGCCAGCAGCTTCAGACTAGCGGGAGCCCCCAATGAGCAGTTCTTC,CASSFRLAGAPNEQFF
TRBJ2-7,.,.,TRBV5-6,TGTGCCAGCAGCGTTCTAGCGAGAGTTTACGAGCAGTACTTC,CASSVLARVYEQYF
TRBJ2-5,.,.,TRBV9,TGTGCCAGCAGCGTAGGGGGAGTAGGCGGGACCTCACAAGAGACCCAGTACTTC,CASSVGGVGGTSQETQYF
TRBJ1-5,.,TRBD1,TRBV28,TGTGCCAGCAGGCCTAGACAGGGGCTGCAGCCCCAGCATTTT,CASRPRQGLQPQHF
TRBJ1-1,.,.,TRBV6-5,TGTGCCAGCAGCCCCCCAGAGAACACTGAAGCTTTCTTT,CASSPPENTEAFF
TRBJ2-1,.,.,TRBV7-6,TGTGCCAGCAGCTTAGTCACGGGAGTTAGGTCGAATGAGCAGTTCTTC,CASSLVTGVRSNEQFF
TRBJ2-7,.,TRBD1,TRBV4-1,TGCGCCAGCACCCAAACAGGGGTAGAAGAGCAGTACTTC,CASTQTGVEEQYF
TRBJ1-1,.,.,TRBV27,TGTGCCAGCAGCTTAGGGGGGGCCCGACTACCTGAAGCTTTCTTT,CASSLGGARLPEAFF
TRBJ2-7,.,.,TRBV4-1,TGCGCCAGCAGCCAAGATAGCGAACAGGGATCATACGAGCAGTACTTC,CASSQDSEQGSYEQYF
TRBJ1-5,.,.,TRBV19,TGTGCCAGTAGTACACAGGGTGGGCAGCCCCAGCATTTT,CASSTQGGQPQHF
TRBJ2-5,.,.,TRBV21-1,TGTGCCAGCAGCGCATTAACTAGCGGGGACGGGAAGGCGCAAGAGACCCAGTACTTC,CASSALTSGDGKAQETQYF
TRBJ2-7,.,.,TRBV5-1,TGCGCCAGCAGCTTGAGGGGGAGATCCTACGAGCAGTACTTC,CASSLRGRSYEQYF
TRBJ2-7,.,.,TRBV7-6,TGTGCCAGCAGCTTAGTTGTAGGAGCGGGCCCTCCCCATCCCCTGTACTTC,CASSLVVGAGPPHPLYF
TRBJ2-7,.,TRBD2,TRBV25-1,TGTGCCAGCAGTGAATTTGGCCTAGCGGGATTCCCCTCCTACGAGCAGTACTTC,CASSEFGLAGFPSYEQYF
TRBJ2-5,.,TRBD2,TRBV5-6,TGTGCCAGCAGCGAGGGACTAGCGGGAGGGCCAGAAGAGACCCAGTACTTC,CASSEGLAGGPEETQYF
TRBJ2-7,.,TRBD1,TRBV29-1,TGCAGCGCTACGGGACAGCCAACCTCCGTCCACTCCTACGAGCAGTACTTC,CSATGQPTSVHSYEQYF
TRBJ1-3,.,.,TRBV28,TGTGCCAGCAGTTTTTCCGTCTTAGGAAACACCATATATTTT,CASSFSVLGNTIYF
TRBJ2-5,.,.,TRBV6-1,TGTGCCAGCAGTGAAGAGGTCGCGCAGGGGGGTCAAGAGACCCAGTACTTC,CASSEEVAQGGQETQYF
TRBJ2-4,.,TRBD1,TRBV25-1,TGTGCCAGCAGTCCGGGACAGGGGGAAAACATTCAGTACTTC,CASSPGQGENIQYF
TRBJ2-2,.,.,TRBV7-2,TGTGCCAGCAGCTTACGGCTTGGGACAGGGGAGCTGTTTTTT,CASSLRLGTGELFF
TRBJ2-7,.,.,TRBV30,TGTGCCTGGAGTGTACTTGTGGTTCCCTACGAGCAGTACTTC,CAWSVLVVPYEQYF
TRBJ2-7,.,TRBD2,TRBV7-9,TGTGCCAGCAGTCAAACTAGCGGATCTGCTCCGGGGGAGCAGTACTTC,CASSQTSGSAPGEQYF
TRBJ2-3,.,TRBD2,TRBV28,TGTGCCAGCAGCACTTTCCTTAGCGGGAGGGGAGGTACGCAGTATTTT,CASSTFLSGRGGTQYF
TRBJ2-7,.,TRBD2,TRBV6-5,TGTGCCAGCAGTTATGGACTAGCGGGAGACGTCGAGCAGTACTTC,CASSYGLAGDVEQYF
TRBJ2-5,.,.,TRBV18,TGTGCCAGCTCGCCCGGGGGAGAAGAGACCCAGTACTTC,CASSPGGEETQYF
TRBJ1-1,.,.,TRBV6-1,TGTGCCAGTACCAGGGGCGGGTGGACTGAAGCTTTCTTT,CASTRGGWTEAFF
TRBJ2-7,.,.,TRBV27,TGTGCCAGCAGTTCGTCCCGGGACTCTGGATCCTACGAGCAGTACTTC,CASSSSRDSGSYEQYF
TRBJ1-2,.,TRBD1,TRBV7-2,TGTGCCAGCAGCTTAAGCAGGACAGGGGTCGGCTACACCTTC,CASSLSRTGVGYTF
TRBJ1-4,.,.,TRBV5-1,TGCGCCAGCAGCTTGGCCGGGGGACGGATAAATGAAAAACTGTTTTTT,CASSLAGGRINEKLFF